One T cell receptor (beta chain) is described in this entry. This clone was seen a few times. The specificity of this receptor is unknown. No qualities accompany the bases; no much larger clone lies one base away. The data derive from a study of beta chain features in type 1 diabetes (dated by TCRdb to 2016 to 2018). Background on the whole study: Mean age, gender distribution, total cell number and subset yield did not differ between patients and healthy donors. Whereas all 30 or so donors provided naive and central memory subsets, regulatory and stem cell-like memory subsets were isolated from just 8 patients and about eight healthy donors. A total of roughly 98,000,000 sorted cells were examined across all samples, and a strong correlation was observed between cell number per subset and RNA yield. In the study, TCRB repertoires of sorted circulating CD4+ T cell subsets from recently diagnosed type 1 diabetes patients were compared with those of matched healthy donors. The paper as a whole reports these results and caveats: PCR might favor shorter templates, but patient and control samples were amplified and corrected together, so any skew would affect both groups equally. Because cDNA was sequenced instead of genomic DNA, highly expressing activated cells could be over-represented, though the groups showed no difference in activation or CD3 levels. Type 1 diabetes patients showed a moderate but significant shortening of TCRB CDR3 length in all four CD4+ subsets. Naive, central memory and regulatory TCRB repertoires appeared to be more similar among patients than among healthy donors. At VDJ recombination sites, type 1 diabetes patients had fewer insertions and more deleted nucleotides, which implies abnormalities in thymic rearrangement. Because small numbers of individuals were included in the HLA sub-analyses, any influence of HLA type on TCRB rearrangement was left unresolved.

The CDR3 runs 13 residues from the cysteine to the phenylalanine. The kept DNA is CDR3 alone, 39 bases in frame from the first base. Reading the germline V gene gives CDR1 SNHLY and CDR2 FYNNEI. The germline ends are 16 bases apart after V is trimmed by 6 bases and J by 8 bases. The High Capacity cDNA Reverse Transcription Kit was used to reverse transcribe all of the isolated RNA, meaning that expressed TCRB transcripts were what got sequenced. Deep immunoSEQ sequencing was performed on naive, central memory and regulatory T cell samples, with an average of roughly 3.3 million total reads per sample. Sorted cells were lysed in RLT buffer and RNA was extracted with DNase-treated RNeasy Micro or Mini kits, depending on cell number. Each cell subset was processed separately to prevent cross-contamination, with patient and healthy donor samples processed together. TCRB sequences were amplified from cDNA with the immunoSEQ multiplex PCR, producing 87-bp fragments spanning the CDR3 region. Amplicons were sequenced on the Illumina HiSeq platform. The authors' analysis ran thus. PCR bias was corrected computationally using synthetic template baselines, and reads within Hamming distance 2 were collapsed, with unmergeable singletons discarded. By aligning reads against IMGT, V, D and J genes, CDR3 length, and insertions or deletions at six rearrangement sites were assigned. Within each subset, clonotype counts were normalized to the number of sorted cells before true diversity and Gini coefficients were calculated with the tcR R package. The overlap coefficient, calculated on TCRB nucleotide sequences, was used to quantify repertoire sharing. Out-of-frame TCRB sequences from naive cells were analyzed to stand in for the pre-selection repertoire. The clones in this table, taken by TCRdb from immuneACCESS, are in-frame only. Not every clone is retained; where verified, under half of the shortfall comes from an unresolved V gene, and the cause of the rest is unknown. The D gene and trimming were derived from the DNA, and the V and J assignments and clone size from that table. This sample is represented by 430,000 or so clones; over 9.5% of them were singletons. The ten largest account for 0.04% to 0.05% of the sample.

A single peripheral blood draw of approximately 100 mL on average was collected from each donor into heparinised tubes. A BD FACSAria II and a panel including CD45RO, CCR7, CD25, CD127, CD95 and CD27 were used to sort naive, central memory, regulatory and stem cell-like memory CD4+ T cells. Purity was above 95% for every sorted population. PBMCs were isolated right away by Lymphoprep density gradient centrifugation and were stained directly, without culture. To minimize batch effects, samples were stained and sorted in pairs, one healthy donor with one patient per experiment. The sequence joins TRBV2 to TRBJ1-2; a tentative D match to TRBD1 spans 5 bases. Material: naive CD4+ T cells from blood. Reading the label with the study, this specimen's cell subset or site is: true naive CD4+ T cells. The receptor was derived from a woman aged 18-29 years in good health. The CDR3 sequence is CASRPGPQGGYTF. The DNA is TGTGCCAGCAGGCCGGGACCCCAGGGAGGCTACACCTTC.